A single sample is the source of the 9 T cell receptor beta chains below, sequenced in a study of breast tumors, draining lymph nodes, adjacent tissues (dated by TCRdb to 2015 to 2016). Library creation used multiplex PCR. Sequencer: Illumina HiSeq 2000. TCRdb reran the public reads through fastp at Q25 and MiXCR, keeping productive beta chains. Duplicate CDR3 protein sequences are folded into a single record with the most common DNA and genes. Within this sample are about 21,000 distinct CDR3 sequences, with roughly 50% of them counted one time only. Together, the top ten hold 7.5% to 9% of the sample. The source material was breast tumor tissue. The receptor set was obtained from a female donor with breast cancer. Some clones in this sample may be carry-over from other donors' samples.

For the CDR3, the DNA is TGTGCCAGCAGCCGAGGGACAGGGGTGAGCGAGCAGTACTTC. It is translated as CASSRGTGVSEQYF. The chain carries TRBV6-2 or TRBV6-3 and TRBJ2-7; 10 bases agree with TRBD1. J was trimmed by 6 bases and V by 6 bases; bases with no gene match: 8. This CDR3 region has 14 residues. The germline CDR1 and CDR2 sequences are MNHEY and SVGEGT.

In this sample, this clonotype turned up many times. The rearrangement joins TRBV24-1 to TRBJ2-1; D ambiguous. Germline V gene sequence: CDR1 KGHDR, CDR2 SFDVKD. The length of the CDR3 is 14 residues. The germline V and J ends were trimmed by 6 bases and 3 bases, with 11 bases remaining between them. The CDR3 region has the DNA TGTGCCACCAGTCGGAGCGAGGACTACAATGAGCAGTTCTTC. It yields the protein CATSRSEDYNEQFF.

This clonotype is medium-sized by share. The V gene is TRBV7-9, the J gene TRBJ1-2; no clear D. With 8 bases removed from V and 8 bases from J, the gap between germline ends came to 9 bases. Germline V CDR1 and CDR2: SEHNR, FQNEAQ (reference sequence). This CDR3 contains 10 residues. CDR3 DNA sequence: TGTGCCAGCGCCTCGGGAGGCTACACCTTC. Amino acids: CASASGGYTF.

Concerning this clonotype itself: Because it lacks the conserved phenylalanine or tryptophan at the end, this CDR3 is likely a read error. The gene calls are TRBV5-1 and TRBJ2-5; 15 bases fit TRBD2. Germline trimming cut 7 bases from V and 4 bases from J; bases unmatched to any gene: 8. Looked up from germline, CDR1 is SGHRS and CDR2 is YFSETQ. CDR3 length: 16 residues. The CDR3 nucleotides read TGCGCCAGCGGCCCCGGACTAGCGGGAGGGGGAGAGACCCAGTACTCC. Encoded protein: CASGPGLAGGGETQYS.

This clonotype has ten or more counts. J is TRBJ2-3 and V is TRBV4-3; 9 nucleotides align to TRBD2. Germline-derived CDR1 and CDR2 are LGHNA and YSLEER. The ends lost 4 bases at V and 7 bases at J; junction bases unmatched: 6. The CDR3 contains 14 residues. The CDR3 DNA is TGCGCCAGCAGCCCGGCGGGAGGGAGGCATACGCAGTATTTT. Translated: CASSPAGGRHTQYF.

By proportion, this clonotype is medium-sized. This sequence joins TRBV20-1 and TRBJ2-2, with D possibly matching TRBD2 (5 bases). In germline, CDR1 is DFQATT, CDR2 SNEGSKA (reference sequence). Trimming stripped 3 bases from V and 4 bases from J, with 15 bases between. The CDR3 is 15 residues long. CDR3 in amino acids: CSASPSYTGTGELFF. The CDR3 coding sequence is TGCAGTGCTAGTCCTAGCTATACGGGCACCGGGGAGCTGTTTTTT.

As regards this clonotype: As the CDR3 is not closed by the conserved phenylalanine or tryptophan, this likely results from a read error. V gene TRBV9 combines with J gene TRBJ2-1; D is uncertain. There are 13 residues in the CDR3. In germline, CDR1 is SGDLS, CDR2 YYNGEE. For the CDR3, the DNA is TGTGCCAGCAGCGTAAGCCTCTACAACGAGCAGTTCATC. It is translated as CASSVSLYNEQFI.

On this clonotype itself: The conserved closing phenylalanine or tryptophan is absent in this CDR3, likely reflecting a read error. It is unclear where the CDR3 begins or ends on the DNA, so no DNA is shown, and the CDR3 is as TCRdb lists it. This chain uses TRBV6-2 or TRBV6-3 with TRBJ2-2; the D segment call TRBD2 is taken from the table without a DNA check. 14 amino acids form the CDR3, both terminal residues included. Germline lookup yields CDR1 MNHEY and CDR2 SVGEGT. This CDR3 is CASRLASGTGERMS.

Within the sample, this clonotype is medium-sized (0.01 to 0.1%). The rearrangement joins TRBV10-2 to TRBJ1-6; a weak D match, TRBD1 (5 bases). Trimming cost V 7 bases and J 8 bases, with 15 bases left between them. Germline V gives CDR1 WSHSY, CDR2 SAAADI. This CDR3 spans 14 amino acids. The CDR3 bases are TGCGCCAGCAATCGGGGCCAGGAGGATTCACCCCTCCACTTT. It yields the protein CASNRGQEDSPLHF.